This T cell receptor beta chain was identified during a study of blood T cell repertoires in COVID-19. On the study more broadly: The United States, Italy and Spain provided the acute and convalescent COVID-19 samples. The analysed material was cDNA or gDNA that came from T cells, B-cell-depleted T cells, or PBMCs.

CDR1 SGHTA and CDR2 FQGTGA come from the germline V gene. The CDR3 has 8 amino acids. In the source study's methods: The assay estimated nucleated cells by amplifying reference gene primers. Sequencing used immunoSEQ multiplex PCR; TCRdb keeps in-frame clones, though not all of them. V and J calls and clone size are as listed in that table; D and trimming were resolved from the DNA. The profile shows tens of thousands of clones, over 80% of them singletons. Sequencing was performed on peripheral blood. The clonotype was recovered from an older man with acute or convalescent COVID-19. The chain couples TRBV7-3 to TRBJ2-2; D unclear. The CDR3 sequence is CLFGELFF. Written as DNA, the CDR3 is TGTCTGTTCGGGGAGCTGTTTTTT.